The 10 T cell receptor beta chains below come from one sample, sequenced in a study of OX40 agonist ivuxolimab in advanced cancers. Generated by immunoSEQ multiplex PCR, the TCRdb table keeps only in-frame clones and is missing some. The sample lists about 100,000 clones; 84% were seen once. Material: CD4+ or CD8+ T cells sorted from blood, obtained in a trial of the OX40 agonist ivuxolimab. Receptors originate from an adult with an advanced solid tumor such as melanoma, head and neck, liver or kidney cancer.

The chain combines TRBV6-5 with TRBJ1-2, with D unresolved. V shed 6 bases and J shed 1 base, with 12 bases lying between them. Per the germline V gene, CDR1 is MNHEY and CDR2 is SVGAGI. The CDR3 loop spans 14 amino acids. CDR3 sequence reads: CASSDSNVNYGYTF. CDR3 in DNA: TGTGCCAGCAGCGACTCCAACGTTAACTATGGCTACACCTTC.

A note on this clone: This same CDR3 is encoded by further DNA sequences in the sample. V and J are TRBV28 and TRBJ1-3, with 9 positions matching TRBD1. The CDR3 has 14 residues. CDR1 and CDR2 from the germline V gene are MDHEN and SYDVKM. The V segment lost 7 bases and the J segment 4 bases; nucleotides outside the gene matches: 5. CDR3 amino acids: CASKPGQGGNTIYF. The CDR3 DNA is TGTGCCAGCAAACCGGGACAGGGAGGAAACACCATATATTTT.

V and J are TRBV27 and TRBJ1-4; tentative D call: TRBD1 (5 bases). Between the trimmed V and J ends, which lost 6 bases and 2 bases, there was a span of 7 bases. The germline V gene has CDR1 MNHEY and CDR2 SMNVEV (reference sequence). The CDR3 is made up of 13 amino acids. The CDR3 coding sequence is TGTGCCAGCAGAAGGGGTACTAATGAAAAACTGTTTTTT. It encodes CASRRGTNEKLFF.

The rearrangement uses TRBV10-3 and TRBJ1-5, with no clear D. Germline CDR1 ENHRY, CDR2 SYGVKD. The length of the CDR3 is 15 residues. Trimming removed 4 bases from V and 3 bases from J, with 13 bases in between. CDR3 in DNA: TGTGCCATCAGTGTCTCCGACCGGGACAATCAGCCCCAGCATTTT. Translation gives CAISVSDRDNQPQHF.

The V call is TRBV6-1, the J call TRBJ1-3; TRBD1 is a possible D gene (6 bases). Germline V gene sequence: CDR1 MNHNS, CDR2 SASEGT. CDR3 length: 17 residues. Trimming took 0 bases from V and 4 from J, leaving 16 bases between them. The CDR3 is CASSEATLGGRGNTIYF. Here the CDR3 DNA reads TGTGCCAGCAGTGAAGCAACCCTGGGGGGCCGGGGAAACACCATATATTTT.

The rearrangement uses TRBV10-2 and TRBJ2-1; 10 nucleotides line up with TRBD2. V was pared by 6 bases and J by 6 bases, with 8 bases of the junction left unmatched. CDR3 length equals 15 residues. Germline loops: CDR1 WSHSY, CDR2 SAAADI. The CDR3 region has the DNA TGCGCCAGCAGGAAAGCGGGAGGGTTGGGCAATGAGCAGTTCTTC. Its translation is CASRKAGGLGNEQFF.

The chain recombines TRBV5-8 with TRBJ2-6; no firm D call. The CDR3 is 15 residues long. CDR1 is SGHTS, CDR2 YDEGEE, per germline. Deletions cut 0 bases from V and 4 bases from J, with 8 bases between. The CDR3 sequence: CASSLEGTGANVLTF. As DNA, the CDR3 is TGTGCCAGCAGCTTGGAAGGAACCGGGGCCAACGTCCTGACTTTC.

The chain joins TRBV5-1 to TRBJ1-5; 8 bases line up with TRBD1. V trimming: 4 bases; J trimming: 6 bases; junction bases outside the gene matches: 6. CDR1 is SGHRS, CDR2 YFSETQ, per germline. CDR3 length equals 14 residues. CDR3: CASSIGQGTQPQHF. The CDR3 nucleotides are TGCGCCAGCAGCATCGGACAGGGCACTCAGCCCCAGCATTTT.

The chain joins TRBV25-1 to TRBJ2-3; 8 bases agree with TRBD1. Germline V gene sequence: CDR1 MGHDK, CDR2 SYGVNS. The length of the CDR3 is 16 residues. Trimming at V came to 2 bases and at J to 4 bases, leaving 8 bases not matched to a gene. This CDR3 reads CASSEGGQGAADTQYF. Written as DNA, the CDR3 is TGTGCCAGCAGTGAAGGGGGGCAGGGGGCGGCAGATACGCAGTATTTT.

V and J are TRBV9 and TRBJ2-1; no definite D call. The CDR3 has 15 amino acids. Deletions cut 0 bases from V and 0 bases from J, with 7 bases between. Germline lookup yields CDR1 SGDLS and CDR2 YYNGEE. The CDR3 nucleotides read TGTGCCAGCAGCGTAGAGCTCAACTCCTACAATGAGCAGTTCTTC. The encoded protein is CASSVELNSYNEQFF. Using reference TRBV9 and TRBJ2-1 for the parts outside the CDR3, the full variable domain is DSGVTQTPKHLITATGQRVTLRCSPRSGDLSVYWYQQSLDQGLQFLIQYYNGEERAKGNILERFSAQQFPDLHSELNLSSLELGDSALYFCASSVELNSYNEQFFGPGTRLTVL.